The 28 T cell receptor beta chains below were found in one sample sequenced in a study of OX40 agonist ivuxolimab in advanced cancers. TCRdb's copy holds only in-frame clones and misses some; the assay was immunoSEQ multiplex PCR. The sample lists under 20,000 clones; 80% to 90% were seen once. This specimen consisted of CD4+ or CD8+ T cells sorted from blood, obtained in a trial of the OX40 agonist ivuxolimab. The receptors shown here come from an adult with an advanced solid tumor such as melanoma, head and neck, liver or kidney cancer.

In the case of this clone: Relative to the germline gene, one junction end is altered; a read error may explain this. The chain combines TRBV29-1 with TRBJ2-6; 7 bases map to TRBD1. CDR1 is SQVTM, CDR2 ANQGSEA, per germline. The CDR3 has 17 amino acids. In nucleotides, the CDR3 is TGCAGCGCTGAAGTGAACAGGGGTGGCTCTGGGGCCAACGTCCTGACTTTC. Translation: CSAEVNRGGSGANVLTF.

The CDR3 DNA follows: TGTGCCAGCAGCCTCGATTGGAGGGTAGAGACCCAGTACTTC. Its protein is CASSLDWRVETQYF. The rearrangement links TRBV6-4 to TRBJ2-5, with D perhaps TRBD2 (6 bases). The germline V and J ends were trimmed by 6 bases and 4 bases, with 15 bases remaining between them. Germline CDR1 MRHNA, CDR2 SNTAGT. The CDR3 covers 14 residues.

The chain links TRBV2 to TRBJ2-7, with 8 nucleotides matching TRBD2. The germline gives CDR1 SNHLY, CDR2 FYNNEI. With V trimmed by 11 bases and J by 8 bases, 14 bases remained unmatched. The CDR3 length is 13 residues. CDR3 region: CAGTLADPTKQYF. DNA of the CDR3: TGTGCCGGAACACTAGCGGACCCTACGAAGCAGTACTTC.

The J gene is TRBJ1-6, the V gene TRBV7-3, with D possibly TRBD1 on 6 matching bases. The CDR3 spans 16 residues. The V end was cut by 5 bases, the J end by 4 bases, with 15 bases between. CDR1 SGHTA and CDR2 FQGTGA come from the germline V gene. Written as DNA, the CDR3 is TGTGCCAGCAGCATAGGACAGCAGGTTTATAATTCACCCCTCCACTTT. Its protein product is CASSIGQQVYNSPLHF. Looking up the rest from reference TRBV7-3 and TRBJ1-6 gives the full variable domain: GAGVSQTPSNKVTEKGKYVELRCDPISGHTALYWYRQSLGQGPEFLIYFQGTGAADDSGLPNDRFFAVRPEGSVSTLKIQRTERGDSAVYLCASSIGQQVYNSPLHFGNGTRLTVT.

V gene TRBV5-1 combines with J gene TRBJ2-7; D might be TRBD1 (5 bases). Trimming cost V 5 bases and J 3 bases, with 12 bases left between them. The CDR3 extends over 13 amino acids. The germline V gene encodes CDR1 SGHRS and CDR2 YFSETQ. CDR3 amino acids: CASRGLTIYEQYF. CDR3 nucleotide sequence: TGCGCCAGCAGGGGGCTCACCATCTACGAGCAGTACTTC.

The chain links TRBV5-4 to TRBJ2-1, with 11 positions matching TRBD2. V shed 3 bases and J 7 bases; nucleotides not matched to a gene: 6. The CDR3 is 15 amino acids. Germline V gives CDR1 SGHNT, CDR2 YYREEE (reference sequence). For the CDR3, the DNA is TGTGCCAGCAGCTCAGGACTAGCGGGTCAAAATGAGCAGTTCTTC. It yields the protein CASSSGLAGQNEQFF.

The gene calls are TRBV11-3 and TRBJ2-2; 11 bases are shared with TRBD2. The CDR3 loop spans 17 amino acids. Germline V gives CDR1 SGHNT, CDR2 YENEEA. Trimming removed 6 bases from V and 4 bases from J; junction bases left unmatched: 10. The CDR3 region has the DNA TGTGCCAGCAGTTCGACTAGCGGGATATTGAGCACCGGGGAGCTGTTTTTT. It is translated as CASSSTSGILSTGELFF.

This chain connects TRBV19 to TRBJ1-1; 7 nucleotides align to TRBD1. The CDR3 spans 16 residues. Germline CDR1 is LNHDA and CDR2 is SQIVND (reference sequence). The V gene end was trimmed by 5 bases and the J gene end by 1 base; junction bases not matched to a gene: 10. CDR3 nucleotides: TGTGCCAGTAGTGCCATCTTAGGGACAGAGAACACTGAAGCTTTCTTT. This translates into CASSAILGTENTEAFF.

This clone has just one count. V gene TRBV27 combines with J gene TRBJ2-7; D might be TRBD1 (6 bases). This CDR3 contains 16 residues. The V and J ends lost 6 bases and 1 base respectively, with 19 bases between them. Germline V gives CDR1 MNHEY, CDR2 SMNVEV (reference sequence). This CDR3 is CASRGAWVRGSYEQYF. The CDR3 region has the DNA TGTGCCAGCAGGGGGGCCTGGGTAAGAGGGTCCTACGAGCAGTACTTC.

In its sample, this clone was seen a few times. The V call is TRBV7-9, the J call TRBJ1-2, with TRBD1 matching 10 bases. The junction had 10 bases not matched to a gene; V was cut back by 3 bases and J by 6 bases. The CDR3 runs to 16 residues. Germline CDR1 SEHNR, CDR2 FQNEAQ (reference sequence). Written as DNA, the CDR3 is TGTGCCAGCAGCTTCCGGGACAGGGGAGGGAAGCATGGCTACACCTTC. Translated: CASSFRDRGGKHGYTF.

The rearrangement links TRBV4-1 to TRBJ2-7, with TRBD1 matching 7 bases. The CDR3 sequence is 16 residues long. The V segment lost 1 base and the J segment 1 base; nucleotides outside the gene matches: 7. Germline V lookup: CDR1 MGHRA, CDR2 YSYEKL. In nucleotides, the CDR3 is TGCGCCAGCAGCCAAGCGACAGGGATCGCATCCTACGAGCAGTACTTC. This codes for CASSQATGIASYEQYF.

The chain carries TRBV5-1 and TRBJ2-7; D uncertain. V shed 4 bases and J shed 1 base, with 12 bases lying between them. CDR3 length: 14 residues. CDR1 is SGHRS, CDR2 YFSETQ, per germline. CDR3 sequence (DNA): TGCGCCAGCAGCGATCGGACGGATTCCTACGAGCAGTACTTC. This sequence encodes CASSDRTDSYEQYF.

This sequence joins TRBV19 and TRBJ1-3; D perhaps matches TRBD1 (5 bases). V lost 8 bases and J 4 bases, leaving 12 bases between the germline ends. CDR3 length equals 13 residues. In germline, CDR1 is LNHDA, CDR2 SQIVND (reference sequence). CDR3 DNA: TGTGCCAGTTGGGGGATCGTCGGAAACACCATATATTTT. Protein sequence: CASWGIVGNTIYF.

The chain couples TRBV4-3 to TRBJ2-3; D uncertain. V shed 0 bases and J shed 5 bases, with 9 bases lying between them. The CDR3 runs 14 residues. CDR1 and CDR2 (germline): LGHNA, YSLEER. The CDR3 loop is CASSQDNYLDTQYF. The CDR3 nucleotides read TGCGCCAGCAGCCAAGATAATTATTTAGATACGCAGTATTTT.

Details on this clone: Germline and junction disagree at one end, which may indicate a read error. The chain combines TRBV7-6 with TRBJ2-7; 10 bases are a match to TRBD1. Germline V gene lookup returns CDR1 SGHVS and CDR2 FNYEAQ. The CDR3 is made up of 15 amino acids. CDR3 DNA: TGTGCCACCAGCTCCGGGACAGGGGCGTTCTACGAGCAGTACTTC. Translating it yields CATSSGTGAFYEQYF.

The genes are TRBV7-8 and TRBJ2-7; 10 positions agree with TRBD1. Unmatched junction bases numbered 5, after V lost 1 base and J lost 2 bases. Germline V gene data show CDR1 as SGHVS and CDR2 as FQNEAQ. The CDR3 length is 16 residues. Here the CDR3 DNA reads TGTGCCAGCAGCTTAGGACAGGGGGCAGGAACCTACGAGCAGTACTTC. Its translation: CASSLGQGAGTYEQYF.

This clone was seen a single time. The chain links TRBV7-8 to TRBJ2-5; 8 bases align to TRBD2. The CDR3 length is 15 residues. The trim removed 7 bases at V and 5 bases at J, leaving 12 bases unmatched. Germline CDR1 reads SGHVS; CDR2 reads FQNEAQ. The CDR3 bases are TGTGCCAGCACCCATTGGGCGGGAGGAGAGGAGACCCAGTACTTC. Translating gives CASTHWAGGEETQYF.

V is TRBV6-6 and J is TRBJ2-4; 11 bases align to TRBD1. There are 15 residues in the CDR3. V lost 4 bases to trimming and J lost 8 bases; unmatched junction nucleotides: 7. Germline V lookup: CDR1 MNHNY, CDR2 SVGAGI (reference sequence). In DNA, the CDR3 is TGTGCCAGCAGTTCCCCGGGACAGGGGGAAGACATTCAGTACTTC. Encoded protein: CASSSPGQGEDIQYF.

The CDR3 protein is CASSPSAGVEGYTF. The CDR3 DNA is TGTGCCAGCAGCCCCAGCGCGGGGGTGGAGGGCTACACCTTC. The gene calls are TRBV9 and TRBJ1-2, with D maybe TRBD1 (5 bases). Germline CDR1 SGDLS, CDR2 YYNGEE. V gave up 4 bases and J gave up 8 bases, with 18 bases separating them. This CDR3 spans 14 amino acids.

The chain is built from TRBV7-3 and TRBJ2-2, with D possibly matching TRBD1 (5 bases). Germline loops: CDR1 SGHTA, CDR2 FQGTGA. This CDR3 comprises 18 residues. The V end was cut by 2 bases, the J end by 6 bases, with 22 bases between. CDR3 amino acids: CASSLHLTTAHFSGELFF. DNA for the CDR3: TGTGCCAGCAGCTTACACCTTACGACAGCACATTTTTCCGGGGAGCTGTTTTTT.

The chain is built from TRBV27 and TRBJ1-6, with D unclear. This CDR3 region has 15 residues. V was cut by 5 bases and J by 7 bases, with 15 bases left in between. The V gene's germline CDR1 is MNHEY and CDR2 SMNVEV (reference sequence). The CDR3 region is CASSEAEGGNSPLHF. The CDR3 nucleotides read TGTGCCAGCAGTGAAGCAGAGGGTGGGAATTCACCCCTCCACTTT.

The chain uses TRBV7-3 and TRBJ1-5, with D uncertain. V was trimmed by 2 bases and J by 5 bases, leaving 13 bases between them. The length of the CDR3 is 15 residues. Germline V gene sequence: CDR1 SGHTA, CDR2 FQGTGA. In DNA, the CDR3 is TGTGCCAGCAGCTTAGCCGGGAACCGGGATCAGCCCCAGCATTTT. Protein sequence: CASSLAGNRDQPQHF.

The genes are TRBV7-8 and TRBJ2-5; D assignment may be TRBD1 or TRBD2 (5 bases each). CDR3 size: 14 residues. The germline gives CDR1 SGHVS, CDR2 FQNEAQ. V lost 4 bases and J 3 bases, leaving 12 bases between the germline ends. The CDR3 DNA is TGTGCCAGCAGCTATTGGCAGGGAGAAGAGACCCAGTACTTC. The encoded protein is CASSYWQGEETQYF.

This chain connects TRBV19 to TRBJ2-2; weak D call: TRBD2 (6 bases). The germline CDR1 and CDR2 sequences are LNHDA and SQIVND (reference sequence). CDR3 length: 16 amino acids. V lost 7 bases, J lost 7 bases, and 22 bases lay in between. DNA for the CDR3: TGTGCCAGTAAAGTTCCGGGACTCCGTCGCAACGGGGAGCTGTTTTTT. Its protein product is CASKVPGLRRNGELFF.

The chain is built from TRBV28 and TRBJ2-6, with 9 bases aligning to TRBD1. V lost 2 bases and J lost 5; bases outside the gene matches: 7. The germline gives CDR1 MDHEN, CDR2 SYDVKM. CDR3 length equals 17 residues. CDR3 nucleotides: TGTGCCAGCAGTTTACCCACAGGGGGCTATAGGGCCAACGTCCTGACTTTC. It codes for CASSLPTGGYRANVLTF.

The chain employs TRBV28 and TRBJ1-5; no definite D call. The ends were cut back, 5 bases at V and 6 bases at J, with 11 bases in the middle. The CDR3 length is 13 residues. CDR1 and CDR2 (germline): MDHEN, SYDVKM. The CDR3 sequence: CASSGDPGQPQHF. As DNA, the CDR3 is TGTGCCAGCAGTGGGGATCCCGGTCAGCCCCAGCATTTT.

The chain recombines TRBV7-9 with TRBJ1-1; D not resolved. CDR3 length equals 16 residues. Trimming pared 0 bases from V and 4 bases from J, leaving 15 bases between. Germline V lookup: CDR1 SEHNR, CDR2 FQNEAQ (reference sequence). The chain's CDR3 is CASSLARTEASTEAFF. DNA of the CDR3: TGTGCCAGCAGCTTAGCCCGGACGGAAGCAAGCACTGAAGCTTTCTTT.

The chain carries TRBV4-3 and TRBJ1-2; D perhaps matches TRBD1 (5 bases). The germline CDR1 and CDR2 sequences are LGHNA and YSLEER. The ends were cut back, 3 bases at V and 3 bases at J, with 26 bases in the middle. CDR3 length: 19 amino acids. The CDR3 spells CASSQKGRLAGEGHYGYTF. In DNA form, the CDR3 reads TGCGCCAGCAGCCAGAAGGGGAGACTAGCAGGAGAGGGGCACTATGGCTACACCTTC.